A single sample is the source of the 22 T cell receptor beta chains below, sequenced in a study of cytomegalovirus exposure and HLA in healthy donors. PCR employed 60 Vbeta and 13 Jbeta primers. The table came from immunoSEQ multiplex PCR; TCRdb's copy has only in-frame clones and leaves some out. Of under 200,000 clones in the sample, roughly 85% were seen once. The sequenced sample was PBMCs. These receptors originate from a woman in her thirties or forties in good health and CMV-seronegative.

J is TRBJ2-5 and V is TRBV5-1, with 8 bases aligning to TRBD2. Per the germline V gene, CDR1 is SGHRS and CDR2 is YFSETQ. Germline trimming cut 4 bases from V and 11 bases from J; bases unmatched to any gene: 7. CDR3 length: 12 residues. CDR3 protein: CASSVGGGEQYF. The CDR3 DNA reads TGCGCCAGCAGCGTCGGGGGGGGTGAGCAGTACTTC.

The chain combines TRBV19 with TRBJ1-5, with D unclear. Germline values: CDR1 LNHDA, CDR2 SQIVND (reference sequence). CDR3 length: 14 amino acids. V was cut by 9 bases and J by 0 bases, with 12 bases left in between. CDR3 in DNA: TGTGCCAGCGAGGAGTGGAATAGCAATCAGCCCCAGCATTTT. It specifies CASEEWNSNQPQHF.

CDR3 region: CASTPDREGNEQFF. CDR3 DNA sequence: TGCGCCAGCACCCCGGACAGGGAAGGCAATGAGCAGTTCTTC. This rearrangement joins TRBV10-1 to TRBJ2-1; 8 nucleotides line up with TRBD1. Trimming removed 7 bases from V and 6 bases from J; junction bases left unmatched: 8. The CDR3 consists of 14 residues. CDR1 WNHNN and CDR2 SYGVQD come from the germline V gene (reference sequence).

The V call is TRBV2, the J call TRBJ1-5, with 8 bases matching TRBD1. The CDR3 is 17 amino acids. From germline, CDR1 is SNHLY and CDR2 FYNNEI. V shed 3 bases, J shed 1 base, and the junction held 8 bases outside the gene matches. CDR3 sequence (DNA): TGTGCCAGCAGTGATAGTAGGCGGACAGGGAGCAATCAGCCCCAGCATTTT. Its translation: CASSDSRRTGSNQPQHF.

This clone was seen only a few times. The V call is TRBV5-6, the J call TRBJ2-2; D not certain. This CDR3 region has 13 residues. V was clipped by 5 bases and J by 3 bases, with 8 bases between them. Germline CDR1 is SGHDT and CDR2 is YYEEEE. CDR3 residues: CASRKSYTGELFF. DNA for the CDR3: TGTGCCAGCAGGAAGAGTTACACCGGGGAGCTGTTTTTT.

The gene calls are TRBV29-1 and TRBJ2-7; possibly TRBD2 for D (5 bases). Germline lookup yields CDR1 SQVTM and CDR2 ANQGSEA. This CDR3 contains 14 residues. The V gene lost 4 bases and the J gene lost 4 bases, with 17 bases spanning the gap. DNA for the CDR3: TGCAGCGTTGTTTTGCTCGATGCGGGTTACGAGCAGTACTTC. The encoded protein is CSVVLLDAGYEQYF.

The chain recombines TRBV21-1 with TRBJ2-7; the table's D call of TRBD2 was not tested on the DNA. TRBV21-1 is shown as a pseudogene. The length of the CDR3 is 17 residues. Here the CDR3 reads CASSKVRILAPLYEQYF. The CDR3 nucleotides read TGTGCCAGCAGCAAAGTCCGAATCCTAGCTCCCCTCTACGAGCAGTACTTC.

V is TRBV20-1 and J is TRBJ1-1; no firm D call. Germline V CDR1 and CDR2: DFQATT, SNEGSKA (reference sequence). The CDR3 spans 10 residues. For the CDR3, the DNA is TGCCAGTGCCCGAACACTGAAGCTTTCTTT. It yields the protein CQCPNTEAFF.

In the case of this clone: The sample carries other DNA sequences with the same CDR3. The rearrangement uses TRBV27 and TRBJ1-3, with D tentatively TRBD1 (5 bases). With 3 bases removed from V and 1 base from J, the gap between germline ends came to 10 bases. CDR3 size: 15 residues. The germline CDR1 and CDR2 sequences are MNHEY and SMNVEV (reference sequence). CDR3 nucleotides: TGTGCCAGCAGTTTTGCCGGGGGGTCTGGAAACACCATATATTTT. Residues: CASSFAGGSGNTIYF.

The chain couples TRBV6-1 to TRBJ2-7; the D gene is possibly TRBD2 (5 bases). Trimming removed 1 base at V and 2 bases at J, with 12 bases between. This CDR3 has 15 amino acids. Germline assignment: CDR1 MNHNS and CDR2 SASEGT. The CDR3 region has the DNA TGTGCCAGCAGTGAAGGACTATCCTCGACCTACGAGCAGTACTTC. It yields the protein CASSEGLSSTYEQYF.

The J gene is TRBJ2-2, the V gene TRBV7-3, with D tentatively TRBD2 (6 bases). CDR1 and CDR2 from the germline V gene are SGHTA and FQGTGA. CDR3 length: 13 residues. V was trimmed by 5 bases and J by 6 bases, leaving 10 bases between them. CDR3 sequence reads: CASSPSSAGELFF. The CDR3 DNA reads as TGTGCCAGCAGCCCTTCTAGCGCCGGGGAGCTGTTTTTT.

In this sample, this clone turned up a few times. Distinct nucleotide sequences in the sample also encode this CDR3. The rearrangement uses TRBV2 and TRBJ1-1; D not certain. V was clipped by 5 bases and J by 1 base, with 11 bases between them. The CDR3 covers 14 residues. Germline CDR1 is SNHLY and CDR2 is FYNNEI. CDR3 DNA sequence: TGTGCCAGCAGTTTTGGACGGGGGAACACTGAAGCTTTCTTT. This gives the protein CASSFGRGNTEAFF.

The CDR3 nucleotides read TGTGCCAGCAGTCGCAGGGATGGCTACACCTTC. It codes for CASSRRDGYTF. The chain carries TRBV6-6 and TRBJ1-2, with a weak D call TRBD1 (5 bases). Trimming stripped 5 bases from V and 6 bases from J, with 7 bases between. Germline V gene lookup returns CDR1 MNHNY and CDR2 SVGAGI (reference sequence). There are 11 residues in the CDR3.

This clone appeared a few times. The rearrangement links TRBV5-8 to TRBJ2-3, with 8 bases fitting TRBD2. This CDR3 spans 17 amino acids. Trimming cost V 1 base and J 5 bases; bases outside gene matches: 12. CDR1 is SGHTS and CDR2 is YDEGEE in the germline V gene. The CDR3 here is CASSLQGRGAGRDTQYF. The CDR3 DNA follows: TGTGCCAGCAGCTTGCAGGGGCGGGGGGCCGGGAGAGATACGCAGTATTTT.

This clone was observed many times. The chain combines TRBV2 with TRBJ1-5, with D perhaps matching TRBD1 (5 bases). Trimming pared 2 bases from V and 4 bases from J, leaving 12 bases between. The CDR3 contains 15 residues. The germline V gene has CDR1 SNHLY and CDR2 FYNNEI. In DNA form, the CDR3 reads TGTGCCAGCAGTGAAATCAGGGCCGGGAATCAGCCCCAGCATTTT. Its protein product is CASSEIRAGNQPQHF.

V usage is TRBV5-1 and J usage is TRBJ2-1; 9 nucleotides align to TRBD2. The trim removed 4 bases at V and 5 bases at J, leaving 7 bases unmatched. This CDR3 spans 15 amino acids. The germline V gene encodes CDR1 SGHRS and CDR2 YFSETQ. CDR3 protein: CASSPVAGEHNEQFF. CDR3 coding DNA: TGCGCCAGCAGCCCCGTAGCGGGAGAGCACAATGAGCAGTTCTTC.

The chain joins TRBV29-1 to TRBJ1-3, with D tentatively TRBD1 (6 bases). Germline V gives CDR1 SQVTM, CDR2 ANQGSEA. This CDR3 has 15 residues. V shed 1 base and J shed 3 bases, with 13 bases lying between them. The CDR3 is CSVEVGGGGGNTIYF. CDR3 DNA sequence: TGCAGCGTTGAAGTCGGTGGGGGCGGTGGAAACACCATATATTTT. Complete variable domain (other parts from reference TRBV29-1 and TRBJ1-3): SAVISQKPSRDICQRGTSLTIQCQVDSQVTMMFWYRQQPGQSLTLIATANQGSEATYESGFVIDKFPISRPNLTFSTLTVSNMSPEDSSIYLCSVEVGGGGGNTIYFGEGSWLTVV.

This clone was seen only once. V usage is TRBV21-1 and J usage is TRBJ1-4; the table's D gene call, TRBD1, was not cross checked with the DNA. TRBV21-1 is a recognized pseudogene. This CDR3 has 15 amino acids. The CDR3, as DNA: TGTGCCAGCAGCAGCAGGGGTTCAGTGAAGGAAAAACTGTTTTTT. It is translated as CASSSRGSVKEKLFF.

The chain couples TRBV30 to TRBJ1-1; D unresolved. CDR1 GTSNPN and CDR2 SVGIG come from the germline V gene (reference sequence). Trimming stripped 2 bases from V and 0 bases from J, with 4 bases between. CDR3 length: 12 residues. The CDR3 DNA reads TGTGCCTGGAGTTCGGTGAACACTGAAGCTTTCTTT. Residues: CAWSSVNTEAFF.

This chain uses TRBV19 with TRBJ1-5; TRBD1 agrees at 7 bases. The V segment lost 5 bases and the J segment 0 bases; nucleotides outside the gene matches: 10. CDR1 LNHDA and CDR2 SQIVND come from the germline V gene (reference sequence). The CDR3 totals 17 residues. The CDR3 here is CASSPPSGTASNQPQHF. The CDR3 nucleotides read TGTGCCAGTAGTCCCCCCAGTGGGACAGCTAGCAATCAGCCCCAGCATTTT. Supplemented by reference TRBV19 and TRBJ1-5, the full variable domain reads DGGITQSPKYLFRKEGQNVTLSCEQNLNHDAMYWYRQDPGQGLRLIYYSQIVNDFQKGDIAEGYSVSREKKESFPLTVTSAQKNPTAFYLCASSPPSGTASNQPQHFGDGTRLSIL.

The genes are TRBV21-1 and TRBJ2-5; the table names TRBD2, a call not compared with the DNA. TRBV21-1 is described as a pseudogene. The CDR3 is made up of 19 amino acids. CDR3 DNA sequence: TGTGCCAGCAGCTCTGGGCTAGCGGGACCAACGGGGTTGGAAGAGACCCAGTACTTC. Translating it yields CASSSGLAGPTGLEETQYF.

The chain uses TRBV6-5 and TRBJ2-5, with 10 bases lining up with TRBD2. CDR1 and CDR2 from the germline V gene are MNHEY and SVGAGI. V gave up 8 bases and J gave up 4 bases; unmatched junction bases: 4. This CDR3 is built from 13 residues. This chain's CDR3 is CASGGLARETQYF. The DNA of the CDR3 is TGTGCCAGCGGGGGACTAGCGCGAGAGACCCAGTACTTC.